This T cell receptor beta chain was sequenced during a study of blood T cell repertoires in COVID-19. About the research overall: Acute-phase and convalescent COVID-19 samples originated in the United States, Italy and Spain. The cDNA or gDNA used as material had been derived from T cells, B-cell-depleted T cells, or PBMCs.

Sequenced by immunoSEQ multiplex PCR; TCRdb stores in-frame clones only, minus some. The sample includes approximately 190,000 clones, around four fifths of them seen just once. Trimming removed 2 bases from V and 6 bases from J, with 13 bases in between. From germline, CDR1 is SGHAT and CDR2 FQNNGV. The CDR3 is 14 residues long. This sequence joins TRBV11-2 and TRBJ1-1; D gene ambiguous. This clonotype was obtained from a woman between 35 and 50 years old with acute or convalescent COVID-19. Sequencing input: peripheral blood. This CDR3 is CASSLLANPAEAFF. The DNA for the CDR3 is TGTGCCAGCAGCTTATTGGCCAACCCAGCTGAAGCTTTCTTT.